This T cell receptor beta chain emerged from a study of CD8 T cells in ankylosing spondylitis. TCRdb itself ran the 5' RACE reads through MiXCR, one entry per CDR3 protein. The sample consists of around 39,000 distinct CDR3 sequences, about an eighth of them appearing once. This clonotype was seen a handful of times. The germline gives CDR1 SEHNR, CDR2 FQNEAQ (reference sequence). V was shortened by 5 bases and J by 3 bases, with 11 bases between the two germline ends. This CDR3 is built from 13 residues. This TCR derives from a male donor with ankylosing spondylitis. Sequencing input: synovial fluid, either unsorted or a sorted T cell fraction (not recorded which). V usage is TRBV7-9 and J usage is TRBJ2-7; D unresolved. Here the CDR3 DNA reads TGTGCCAGCAGCCCACCCCCGCGCTACGAGCAGTACTTC. It specifies CASSPPPRYEQYF. The full variable domain, rest sourced from reference TRBV7-9 and TRBJ2-7, is DTGVSQNPRHKITKRGQNVTFRCDPISEHNRLYWYRQTLGQGPEFLTYFQNEAQLEKSRLLSDRFSAERPKGSFSTLEIQRTEQGDSAMYLCASSPPPRYEQYFGPGTRLTVT.